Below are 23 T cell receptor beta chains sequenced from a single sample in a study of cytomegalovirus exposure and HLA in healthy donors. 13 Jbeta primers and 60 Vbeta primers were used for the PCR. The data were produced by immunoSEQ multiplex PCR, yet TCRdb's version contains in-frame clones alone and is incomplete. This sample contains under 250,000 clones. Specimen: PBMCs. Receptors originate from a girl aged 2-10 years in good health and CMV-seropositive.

The CDR3: CASSSRAGRSEQFF. The CDR3 DNA reads TGTGCCAGCAGTTCCCGAGCGGGACGGAGTGAGCAGTTCTTC. The V call is TRBV28, the J call TRBJ2-1, with 7 positions matching TRBD2. The CDR3 spans 14 residues. J gave up 9 bases and V 4 bases, and 9 bases lay outside the gene matches. Germline-derived CDR1 and CDR2 are MDHEN and SYDVKM.

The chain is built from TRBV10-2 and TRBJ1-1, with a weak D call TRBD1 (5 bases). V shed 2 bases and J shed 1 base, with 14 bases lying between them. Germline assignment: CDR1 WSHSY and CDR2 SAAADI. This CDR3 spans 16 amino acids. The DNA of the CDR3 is TGCGCCAGCAGTGAGCCGGGGACTGTGGCGAACACTGAAGCTTTCTTT. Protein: CASSEPGTVANTEAFF.

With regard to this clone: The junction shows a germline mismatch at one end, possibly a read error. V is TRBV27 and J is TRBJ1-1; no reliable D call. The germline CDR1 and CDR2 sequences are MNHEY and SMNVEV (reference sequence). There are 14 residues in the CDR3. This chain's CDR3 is CAGSLSSVNTEAFF. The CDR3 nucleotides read TGTGCCGGCAGTTTATCGTCGGTGAACACTGAAGCTTTCTTT.

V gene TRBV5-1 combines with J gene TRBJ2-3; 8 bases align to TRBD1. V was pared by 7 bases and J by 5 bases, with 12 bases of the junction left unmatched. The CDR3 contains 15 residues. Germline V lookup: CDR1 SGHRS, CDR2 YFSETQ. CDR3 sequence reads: CASGAGGLGGDTQYF. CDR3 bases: TGCGCCAGCGGGGCAGGGGGCCTCGGGGGAGATACGCAGTATTTT.

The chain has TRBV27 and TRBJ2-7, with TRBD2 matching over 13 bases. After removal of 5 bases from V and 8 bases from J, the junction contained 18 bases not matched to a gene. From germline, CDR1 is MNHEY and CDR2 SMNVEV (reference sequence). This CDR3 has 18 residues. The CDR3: CASSPTSGRALQVGKQYF. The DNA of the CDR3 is TGTGCCAGCAGTCCCACTAGCGGGAGGGCCCTCCAAGTAGGGAAGCAGTACTTC.

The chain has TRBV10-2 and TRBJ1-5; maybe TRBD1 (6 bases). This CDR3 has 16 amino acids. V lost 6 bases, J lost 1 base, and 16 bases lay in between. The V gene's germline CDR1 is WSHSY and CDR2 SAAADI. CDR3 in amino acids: CASSRGPSLSNQPQHF. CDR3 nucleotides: TGCGCCAGCAGCAGGGGCCCCTCTTTGAGCAATCAGCCCCAGCATTTT.

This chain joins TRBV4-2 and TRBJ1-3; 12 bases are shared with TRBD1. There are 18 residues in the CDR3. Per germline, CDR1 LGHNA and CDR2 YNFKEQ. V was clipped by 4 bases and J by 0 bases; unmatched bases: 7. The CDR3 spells CASSLGTGGAGSGNTIYF. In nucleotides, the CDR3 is TGTGCCAGCAGCCTCGGGACAGGGGGCGCAGGCTCTGGAAACACCATATATTTT.

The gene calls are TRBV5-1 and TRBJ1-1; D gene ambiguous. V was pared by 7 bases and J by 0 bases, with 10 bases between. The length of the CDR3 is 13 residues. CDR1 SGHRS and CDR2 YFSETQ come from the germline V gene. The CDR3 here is CASAADLNTEAFF. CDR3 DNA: TGCGCCAGCGCGGCAGACCTGAACACTGAAGCTTTCTTT.

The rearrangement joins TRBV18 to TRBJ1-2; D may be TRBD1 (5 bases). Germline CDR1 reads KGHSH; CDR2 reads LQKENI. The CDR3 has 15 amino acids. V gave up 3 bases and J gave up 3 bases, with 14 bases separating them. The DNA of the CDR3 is TGTGCCAGCTCACCCCGGGGGGAGTTAGACTATGGCTACACCTTC. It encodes CASSPRGELDYGYTF. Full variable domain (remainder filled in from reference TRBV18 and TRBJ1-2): NAGVMQNPRHLVRRRGQEARLRCSPMKGHSHVYWYRQLPEEGLKFMVYLQKENIIDESGMPKERFSAEFPKEGPSILRIQQVVRGDSAAYFCASSPRGELDYGYTFGSGTRLTVV.

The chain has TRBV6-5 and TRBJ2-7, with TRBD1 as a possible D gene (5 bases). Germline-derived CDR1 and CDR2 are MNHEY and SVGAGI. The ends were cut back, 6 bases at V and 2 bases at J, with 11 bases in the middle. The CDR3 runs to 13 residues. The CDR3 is CASRTTATYEQYF. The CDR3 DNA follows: TGTGCCAGCAGAACGACAGCTACCTACGAGCAGTACTTC.

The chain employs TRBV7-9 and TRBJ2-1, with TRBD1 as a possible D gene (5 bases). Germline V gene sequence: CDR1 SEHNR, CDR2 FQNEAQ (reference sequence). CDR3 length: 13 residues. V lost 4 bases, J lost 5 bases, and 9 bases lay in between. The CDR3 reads CASSWGRDNEQFF. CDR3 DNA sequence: TGTGCCAGCAGCTGGGGCAGGGACAATGAGCAGTTCTTC.

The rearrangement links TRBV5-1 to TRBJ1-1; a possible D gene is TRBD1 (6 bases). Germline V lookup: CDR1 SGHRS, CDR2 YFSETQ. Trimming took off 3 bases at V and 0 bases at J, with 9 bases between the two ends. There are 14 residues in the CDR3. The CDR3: CASSSDSMNTEAFF. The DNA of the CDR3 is TGCGCCAGCAGCTCGGACAGCATGAACACTGAAGCTTTCTTT.

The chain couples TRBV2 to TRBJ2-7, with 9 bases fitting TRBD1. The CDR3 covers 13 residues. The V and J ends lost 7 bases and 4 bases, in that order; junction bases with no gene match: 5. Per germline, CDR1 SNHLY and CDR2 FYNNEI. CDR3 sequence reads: CASIPDRGYEQYF. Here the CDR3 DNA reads TGTGCCAGCATTCCGGACAGGGGATACGAGCAGTACTTC. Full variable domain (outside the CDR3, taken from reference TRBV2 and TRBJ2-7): EPEVTQTPSHQVTQMGQEVILRCVPISNHLYFYWYRQILGQKVEFLVSFYNNEISEKSEIFDDQFSVERPDGSNFTLKIRSTKLEDSAMYFCASIPDRGYEQYFGPGTRLTVT.

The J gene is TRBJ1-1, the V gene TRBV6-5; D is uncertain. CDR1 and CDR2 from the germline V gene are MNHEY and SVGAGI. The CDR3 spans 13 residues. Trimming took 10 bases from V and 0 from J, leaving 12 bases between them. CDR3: CAIQTNMNTEAFF. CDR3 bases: TGTGCCATCCAGACAAATATGAACACTGAAGCTTTCTTT.

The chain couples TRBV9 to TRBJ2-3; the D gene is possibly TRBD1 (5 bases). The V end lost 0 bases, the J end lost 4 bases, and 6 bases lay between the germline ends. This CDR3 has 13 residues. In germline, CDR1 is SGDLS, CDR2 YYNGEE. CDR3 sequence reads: CASSVVGADTQYF. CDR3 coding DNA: TGTGCCAGCAGCGTAGTAGGGGCAGATACGCAGTATTTT.

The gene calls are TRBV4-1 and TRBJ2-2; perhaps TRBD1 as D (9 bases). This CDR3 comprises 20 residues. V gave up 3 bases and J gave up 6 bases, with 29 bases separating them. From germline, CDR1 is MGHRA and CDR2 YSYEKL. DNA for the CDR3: TGCGCCAGCAGCCAGGGGACAGGGCTAAGCGGGAGATCAAGCGCCGGGGAGCTGTTTTTT. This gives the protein CASSQGTGLSGRSSAGELFF.

The CDR3 sequence: CASSLPGQGRKQYF. CDR3 nucleotides: TGTGCCAGCAGTTTACCGGGACAGGGTCGTAAGCAGTACTTC. This rearrangement joins TRBV27 to TRBJ2-7, with 9 bases aligning to TRBD1. J gave up 8 bases and V 2 bases, and 7 bases lay outside the gene matches. The length of the CDR3 is 14 residues. Germline V gene data show CDR1 as MNHEY and CDR2 as SMNVEV (reference sequence).

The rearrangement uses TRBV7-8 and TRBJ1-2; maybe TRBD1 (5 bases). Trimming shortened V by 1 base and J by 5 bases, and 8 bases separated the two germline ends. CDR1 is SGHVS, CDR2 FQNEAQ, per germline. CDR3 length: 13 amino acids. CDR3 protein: CASSLVTDYGYTF. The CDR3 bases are TGTGCCAGCAGCTTAGTGACAGATTATGGCTACACCTTC.

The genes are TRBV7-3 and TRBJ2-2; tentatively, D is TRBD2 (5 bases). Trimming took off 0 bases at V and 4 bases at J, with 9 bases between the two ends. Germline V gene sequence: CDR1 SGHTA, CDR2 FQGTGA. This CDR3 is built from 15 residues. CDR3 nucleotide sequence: TGTGCCAGCAGCTTAACGGCTAGCCCCACCGGGGAGCTGTTTTTT. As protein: CASSLTASPTGELFF.

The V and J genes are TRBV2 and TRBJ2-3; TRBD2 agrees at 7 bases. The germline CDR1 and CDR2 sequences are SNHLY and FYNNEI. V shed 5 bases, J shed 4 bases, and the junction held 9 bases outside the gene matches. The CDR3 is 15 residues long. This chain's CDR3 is CASSSAGAGADTQYF. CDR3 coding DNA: TGTGCCAGCAGTTCCGCCGGGGCGGGGGCAGATACGCAGTATTTT.

The CDR3 bases are TGTGCCAGCAGCTTACGGGGGTCGGGCGAGCAGTACTTC. Amino acids: CASSLRGSGEQYF. The rearrangement joins TRBV7-2 to TRBJ2-7; D is possibly TRBD2 (6 bases). CDR1 and CDR2 (germline): SGHTA, FQGNSA. The CDR3 loop spans 13 amino acids. V lost 2 bases, J lost 6 bases, and 11 bases lay in between.

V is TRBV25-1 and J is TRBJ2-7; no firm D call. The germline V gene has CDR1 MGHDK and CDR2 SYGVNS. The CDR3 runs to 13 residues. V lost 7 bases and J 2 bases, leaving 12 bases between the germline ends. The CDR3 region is CASISAGTYEQYF. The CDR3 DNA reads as TGTGCCAGCATATCGGCAGGAACCTACGAGCAGTACTTC.

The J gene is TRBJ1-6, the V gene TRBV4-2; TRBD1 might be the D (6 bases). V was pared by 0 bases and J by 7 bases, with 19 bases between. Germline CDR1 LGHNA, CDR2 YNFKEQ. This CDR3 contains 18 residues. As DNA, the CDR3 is TGTGCCAGCAGCCAAGAAGTGGGACGTAAACAGGGCAATTCACCCCTCCACTTT. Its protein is CASSQEVGRKQGNSPLHF.